A single TCR beta chain is shown here with its context. This entry is derived from a study of blood T cell repertoires in COVID-19. The CDR3 is 17 amino acids. V gave up 4 bases and J gave up 2 bases; unmatched junction bases: 7. The germline V gene encodes CDR1 SGHRS and CDR2 YFSETQ. TCRdb's table, derived via immunoSEQ multiplex PCR, lists solely in-frame clones and lacks some. The repertoire has just over 90,000 clones, around four fifths of them found once; the top ten carry 16%. Sequences were obtained from peripheral blood. V usage is TRBV5-1 and J usage is TRBJ2-5, with TRBD2 matching 14 bases. The sequence derives from a human donor in a cohort sampled during active COVID-19. CDR3: CASSRGTSGGGQETQYF. CDR3 DNA sequence: TGCGCCAGCAGCCGAGGGACTAGCGGGGGAGGTCAAGAGACCCAGTACTTC. Variable domain in full (rest from reference TRBV5-1 and TRBJ2-5): KAGVTQTPRYLIKTRGQQVTLSCSPISGHRSVSWYQQTPGQGLQFLFEYFSETQRNKGNFPGRFSGRQFSNSRSEMNVSTLELGDSALYLCASSRGTSGGGQETQYFGPGTRLLVL.